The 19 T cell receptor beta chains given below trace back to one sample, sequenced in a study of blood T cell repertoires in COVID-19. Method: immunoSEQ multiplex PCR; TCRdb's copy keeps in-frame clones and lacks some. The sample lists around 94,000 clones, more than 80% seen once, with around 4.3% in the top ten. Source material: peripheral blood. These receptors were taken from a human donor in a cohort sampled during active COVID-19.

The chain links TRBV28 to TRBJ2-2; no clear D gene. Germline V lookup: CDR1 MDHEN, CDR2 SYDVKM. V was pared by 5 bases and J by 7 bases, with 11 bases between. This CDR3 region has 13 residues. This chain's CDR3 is CASSNRYGGELFF. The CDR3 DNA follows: TGTGCCAGCAGTAACCGATACGGCGGGGAGCTGTTTTTT.

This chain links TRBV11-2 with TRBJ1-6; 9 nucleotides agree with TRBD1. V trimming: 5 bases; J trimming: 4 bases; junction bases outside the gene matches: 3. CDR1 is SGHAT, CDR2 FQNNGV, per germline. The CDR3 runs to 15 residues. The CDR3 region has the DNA TGTGCCAGCAGCCCAGGGACAGGGTATAATTCACCCCTCCACTTT. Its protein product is CASSPGTGYNSPLHF.

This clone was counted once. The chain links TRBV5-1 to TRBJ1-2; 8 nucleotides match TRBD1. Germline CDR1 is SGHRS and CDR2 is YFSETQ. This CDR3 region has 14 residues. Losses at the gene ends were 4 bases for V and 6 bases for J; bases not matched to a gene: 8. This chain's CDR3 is CASSTSQGAHGYTF. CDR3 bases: TGCGCCAGCAGCACCAGCCAGGGGGCGCATGGCTACACCTTC. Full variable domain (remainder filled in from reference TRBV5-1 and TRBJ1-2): KAGVTQTPRYLIKTRGQQVTLSCSPISGHRSVSWYQQTPGQGLQFLFEYFSETQRNKGNFPGRFSGRQFSNSRSEMNVSTLELGDSALYLCASSTSQGAHGYTFGSGTRLTVV.

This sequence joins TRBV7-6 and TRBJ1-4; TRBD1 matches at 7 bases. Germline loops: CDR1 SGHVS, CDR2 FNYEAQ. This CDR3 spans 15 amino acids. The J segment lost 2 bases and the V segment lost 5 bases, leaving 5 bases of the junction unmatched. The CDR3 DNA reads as TGTGCCAGCAGCCGACAACAGGGGACTAATGAAAAACTGTTTTTT. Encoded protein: CASSRQQGTNEKLFF.

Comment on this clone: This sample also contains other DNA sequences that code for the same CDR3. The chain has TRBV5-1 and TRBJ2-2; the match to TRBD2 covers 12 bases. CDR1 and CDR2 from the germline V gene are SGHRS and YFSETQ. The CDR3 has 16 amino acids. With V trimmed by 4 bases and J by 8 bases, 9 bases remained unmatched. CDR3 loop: CASSLLAGGPLGELFF. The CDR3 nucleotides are TGCGCCAGCAGCCTACTAGCGGGGGGTCCGCTGGGGGAGCTGTTTTTT.

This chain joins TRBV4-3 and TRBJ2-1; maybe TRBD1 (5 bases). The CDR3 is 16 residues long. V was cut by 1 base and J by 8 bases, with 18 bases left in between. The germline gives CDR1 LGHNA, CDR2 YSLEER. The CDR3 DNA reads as TGCGCCAGCAGCCAAGGCCTAGGGGTCAGGGTCTATGAGCAGTTCTTC. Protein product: CASSQGLGVRVYEQFF.

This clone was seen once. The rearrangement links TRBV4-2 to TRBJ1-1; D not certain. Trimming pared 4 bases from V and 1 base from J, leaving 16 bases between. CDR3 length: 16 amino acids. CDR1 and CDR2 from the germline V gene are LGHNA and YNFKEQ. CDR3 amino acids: CASSPQWAGTNTEAFF. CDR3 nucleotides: TGTGCCAGCAGCCCCCAGTGGGCAGGCACGAACACTGAAGCTTTCTTT.

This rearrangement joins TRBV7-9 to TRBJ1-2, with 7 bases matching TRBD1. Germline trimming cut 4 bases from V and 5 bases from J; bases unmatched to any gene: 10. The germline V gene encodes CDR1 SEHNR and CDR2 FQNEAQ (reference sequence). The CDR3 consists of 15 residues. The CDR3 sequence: CASSSRRTGPYGYTF. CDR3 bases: TGTGCCAGCAGCTCCCGGCGGACAGGCCCTTATGGCTACACCTTC. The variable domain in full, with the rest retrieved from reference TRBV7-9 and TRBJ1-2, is DTGVSQNPRHKITKRGQNVTFRCDPISEHNRLYWYRQTLGQGPEFLTYFQNEAQLEKSRLLSDRFSAERPKGSFSTLEIQRTEQGDSAMYLCASSSRRTGPYGYTFGSGTRLTVV.

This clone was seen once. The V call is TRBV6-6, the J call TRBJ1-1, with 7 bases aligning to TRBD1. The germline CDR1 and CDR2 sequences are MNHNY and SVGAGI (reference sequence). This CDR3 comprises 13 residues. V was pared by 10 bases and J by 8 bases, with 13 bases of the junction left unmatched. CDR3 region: CATHSRQGTEAFF. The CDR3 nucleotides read TGTGCCACACATTCTCGACAGGGCACGGAAGCTTTCTTT.

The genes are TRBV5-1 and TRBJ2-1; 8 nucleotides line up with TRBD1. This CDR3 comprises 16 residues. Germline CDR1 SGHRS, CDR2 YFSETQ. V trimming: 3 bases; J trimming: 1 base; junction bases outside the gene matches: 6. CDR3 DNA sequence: TGCGCCAGCAGCTCCCAGGGGGCAGGGTCCTACAATGAGCAGTTCTTC. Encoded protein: CASSSQGAGSYNEQFF.

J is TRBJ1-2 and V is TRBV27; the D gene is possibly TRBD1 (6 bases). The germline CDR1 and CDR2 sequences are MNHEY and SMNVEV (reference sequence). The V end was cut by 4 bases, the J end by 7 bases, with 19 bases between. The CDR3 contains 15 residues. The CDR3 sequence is CASSSRQALRRGYTF. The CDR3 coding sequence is TGTGCCAGCAGTTCCAGACAGGCTCTCAGGCGTGGCTACACCTTC.

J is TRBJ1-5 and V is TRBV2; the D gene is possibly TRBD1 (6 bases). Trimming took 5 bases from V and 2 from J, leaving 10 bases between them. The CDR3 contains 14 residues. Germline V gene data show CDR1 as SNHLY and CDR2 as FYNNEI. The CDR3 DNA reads TGTGCCAGCAGTCAACAGGGAGGCAATCAGCCCCAGCATTTT. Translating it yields CASSQQGGNQPQHF.

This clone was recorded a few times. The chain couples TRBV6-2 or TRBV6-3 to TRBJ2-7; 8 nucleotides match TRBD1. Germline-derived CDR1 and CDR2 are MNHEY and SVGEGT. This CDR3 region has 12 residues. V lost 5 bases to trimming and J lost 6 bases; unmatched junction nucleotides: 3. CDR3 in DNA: TGTGCCAGCAGTACCGACAGGGGCGAGCAGTACTTC. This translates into CASSTDRGEQYF.

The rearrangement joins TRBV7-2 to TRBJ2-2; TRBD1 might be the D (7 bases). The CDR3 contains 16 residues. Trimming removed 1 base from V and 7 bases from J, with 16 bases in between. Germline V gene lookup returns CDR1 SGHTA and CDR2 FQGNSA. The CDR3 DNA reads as TGTGCCAGCAGCTTAGGTTATTCCAGGGGGGTCGGGGAGCTGTTTTTT. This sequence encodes CASSLGYSRGVGELFF.

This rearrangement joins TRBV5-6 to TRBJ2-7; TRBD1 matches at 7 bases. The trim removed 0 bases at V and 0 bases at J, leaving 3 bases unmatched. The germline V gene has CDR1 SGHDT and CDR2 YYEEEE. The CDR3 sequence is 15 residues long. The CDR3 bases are TGTGCCAGCAGCTTGGGACAGGGACGCTCCTACGAGCAGTACTTC. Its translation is CASSLGQGRSYEQYF.

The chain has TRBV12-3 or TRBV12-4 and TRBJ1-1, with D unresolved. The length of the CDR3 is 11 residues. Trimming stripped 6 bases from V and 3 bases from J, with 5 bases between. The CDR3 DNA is TGTGCCAGCAGGGAGTACACTGAAGCTTTCTTT. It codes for CASREYTEAFF.

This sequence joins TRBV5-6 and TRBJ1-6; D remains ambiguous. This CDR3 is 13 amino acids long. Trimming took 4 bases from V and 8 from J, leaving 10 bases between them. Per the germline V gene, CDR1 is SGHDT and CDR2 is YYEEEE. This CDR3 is CASSPVRDSPLHF. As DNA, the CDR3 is TGTGCCAGCAGCCCAGTTCGGGATTCACCCCTCCACTTT.

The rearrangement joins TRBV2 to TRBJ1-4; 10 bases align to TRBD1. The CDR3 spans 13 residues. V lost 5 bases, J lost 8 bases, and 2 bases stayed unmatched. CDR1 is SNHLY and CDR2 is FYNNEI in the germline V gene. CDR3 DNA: TGTGCCAGCAGTAGACAGGGGGCGGAAAAACTGTTTTTT. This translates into CASSRQGAEKLFF. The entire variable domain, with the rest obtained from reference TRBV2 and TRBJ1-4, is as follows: EPEVTQTPSHQVTQMGQEVILRCVPISNHLYFYWYRQILGQKVEFLVSFYNNEISEKSEIFDDQFSVERPDGSNFTLKIRSTKLEDSAMYFCASSRQGAEKLFFGSGTQLSVL.

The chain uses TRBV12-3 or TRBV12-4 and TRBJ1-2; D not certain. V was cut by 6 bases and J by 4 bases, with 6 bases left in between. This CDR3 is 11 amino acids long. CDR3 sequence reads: CASSSLYGYTF. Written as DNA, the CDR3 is TGTGCCAGCAGCTCCCTCTATGGCTACACCTTC.